A single TCR beta chain is shown here with its context. The antigen remains unidentified. This entry belongs to a study of cytomegalovirus exposure and HLA in healthy donors. CDR1 is SGHDT and CDR2 is YYEEEE in the germline V gene. The length of the CDR3 is 15 residues. The V end was cut by 7 bases, the J end by 6 bases, with 21 bases between. Researchers ran the PCR with 60 Vbeta and 13 Jbeta primers. Only in-frame clones appear in the TCRdb table, and some are missing; sequencing was by immunoSEQ multiplex PCR. The sample holds more than 95,000 clones, roughly 75% seen once. Study results and limitations: Through in vitro validation, a few CMV-associated chains were shown to be specific for CMV antigens. Immune exposure data for these donors was limited to CMV serostatus. It was taken for granted in presence/absence analyses that sequencing depth across donors was roughly uniform.

This sequence joins TRBV5-6 and TRBJ2-3, with a possible D match to TRBD2 (6 bases). The clonotype comes from a woman in her 40s in good health and CMV-seronegative. What was sequenced was PBMCs. CDR3 DNA sequence: TGTGCCAGCCACTTGGAGGCGGGGAACCCCGATACGCAGTATTTT. Its protein is CASHLEAGNPDTQYF.